This T cell receptor beta chain comes out of a study of identical twins. Study-level points and caveats: Conclusions were based on cross-sectional statistical analysis, without following the same donors.

The CDR3 runs 13 residues. Germline values: CDR1 DFQATT, CDR2 SNEGSKA (reference sequence). The ends were cut back, 3 bases at V and 2 bases at J, with 11 bases in the middle. This clonotype has at least ten counts. Its target is not known. Carrying unique molecular identifiers, the cDNA also gained a universal primer site through template switching. Via MiXCR, TCRdb re-called the 5' RACE reads, giving one row per CDR3 protein. The sample holds 350,000 to 400,000 distinct CDR3 sequences, 9% to 10% seen once. The receptor's source is a woman between 50 and 59 years old in good health. The gene calls are TRBV20-1 and TRBJ2-7; no firm D call. Sample: naive T cells sorted from blood. CDR3 nucleotide sequence: TGCAGTGCTAGTGCCAGTGCAGCCTACGAGCAGTACTTC. Its translation: CSASASAAYEQYF.